This paragraph covers one T cell receptor (beta chain) sequence. As yet, its antigen is unknown. Trimming shortened V by 7 bases and J by 3 bases, and 15 bases separated the two germline ends. The CDR3 is 15 residues long. CDR1 is SGHTA, CDR2 FQGNSA, per germline. TCRdb independently ran MiXCR on the 5' RACE reads; one entry per CDR3 protein. The sample lists 500,000 to 700,000 distinct CDR3 sequences, 15% to 20% occurring once. This record belongs to a study of T cells after yellow fever vaccination. Study-level points and caveats: Only a minor proportion of clonotypes was detected across both CD4 and CD8 compartments. A secondary response was less intense yet reached its peak sooner, at day 5 versus 15.

The source of this sequence is a man aged 25 to 40 who received the YFV17D yellow fever vaccine. The input for sequencing was PBMCs, taken 15 days after the yellow fever booster vaccination. This chain joins TRBV7-2 and TRBJ2-2; D may be TRBD2 (6 bases). The CDR3 DNA reads TGTGCCAGCACCTACCGAGGAGGGCACACCGGGGAGCTGTTTTTT. This sequence encodes CASTYRGGHTGELFF.